A selection of T cell receptor beta chains follows, all from one sample in a study of T cell responses to AZD1222 COVID-19 vaccine. Clones were sequenced by immunoSEQ multiplex PCR, and TCRdb holds only the in-frame ones, with some missing. The top ten clones hold 15% to 20% of a sample with roughly 100,000 clones, 88% of them seen once. The starting material was peripheral blood, obtained 28 days after the second AZD1222 dose. Source of these receptors: an adult who received the AZD1222 COVID-19 vaccine. Each CDR3 is given with its conserved first and last residue. The D gene is left open where the match is weak. A clone size is listed for some rows: how often the clone was seen (once, few, many), or a class if it is expanded.

>TRBV15|-|TRBJ1-5|once
TGTGCCACCAGCAGAGATCATACGGCAGGCGGTCAGCCCCAGCATTTT
CATSRDHTAGGQPQHF
>TRBV7-9|TRBD2|TRBJ2-1|-
TGTGCCAGCAGCTTAGACCCCGGGAGGACAAACAATGAGCAGTTCTTC
CASSLDPGRTNNEQFF
>TRBV28|TRBD1|TRBJ1-3|-
TGTGCCAGCAGCCGCGGACAGGGGGCTGTCACCATATATTTT
CASSRGQGAVTIYF
>TRBV11-2|-|TRBJ2-1|-
TGTGCCAGCAGCGCGATAGTGAGGGAGCAGTTCTTC
CASSAIVREQFF
>TRBV4-1|-|TRBJ2-2|-
TGCGCCAGCAGCCAGGTACTTGCCACCGGGGAGCTGTTTTTT
CASSQVLATGELFF
>TRBV19|TRBD1|TRBJ1-5|few
TGTGCCAGTATGGGGGGACAGCATAGCAATCAGCCCCAGCATTTT
CASMGGQHSNQPQHF
>TRBV29-1|-|TRBJ2-7|-
TGCAGCGTCACCACCCAGACAGGGACTTACTACGAGCAGTACTTC
CSVTTQTGTYYEQYF
>TRBV27|-|TRBJ2-7|few
TGTGCCAGCAGTCTCGGGGCAGCGGGTACGCGACAGTACTTC
CASSLGAAGTRQYF
>TRBV11-2|TRBD1|TRBJ2-7|-
TGTGCCAGCAGCTCCTACATGACAGGGACCTACGAGCAGTACTTC
CASSSYMTGTYEQYF
>TRBV4-1|TRBD2|TRBJ2-7|-
TGCGCCAGCAGCCACACTAGCGGCCGCTCCTACGAGCAGTACTTC
CASSHTSGRSYEQYF
>TRBV5-4|-|TRBJ1-2|-
TGTGCCAGCAGCTTGGGACAAGGATTTCTTGGCTACACCTTC
CASSLGQGFLGYTF
>TRBV7-8|TRBD2|TRBJ2-5|few
TGTGCCAGCAGCTCCACGACTAGCGGGGTACAAGAGACCCAGTACTTC
CASSSTTSGVQETQYF
>TRBV28|TRBD1|TRBJ2-5|-
TGTGCCAGCAGTAGCGGTGGACAGGGTAAAGAGACCCAGTACTTC
CASSSGGQGKETQYF
>TRBV24-1|TRBD2|TRBJ2-2|-
TGTGCCACCAGTGATTCCGGGAGGGATAGCGGGGAGCTGTTTTTT
CATSDSGRDSGELFF
>TRBV19|TRBD2|TRBJ2-1|-
TGTGCCAGTAGACCCCTCGGGACTAGCGGCAAGAATGAGCAGTTCTTC
CASRPLGTSGKNEQFF
>TRBV18|TRBD1|TRBJ2-2|-
TGTGCCAGTAACCACGGGACAGGGGAAACCGGGGAGCTGTTTTTT
CASNHGTGETGELFF
>TRBV6-5|TRBD1|TRBJ1-5|-
TGTGCCAGCAGTCTAACGACAGGGAATCAGCCCCAGCATTTT
CASSLTTGNQPQHF
>TRBV11-2|-|TRBJ2-7|-
TGTGCCAGCCGGAATCAAAGGGGATCGGGCGAGCAGTACTTC
CASRNQRGSGEQYF
>TRBV24-1|-|TRBJ2-7|-
TGTGCCACCAGTGATTTTAGTGACAATCCCTACGAGCAGTACTTC
CATSDFSDNPYEQYF
>TRBV5-1|TRBD1|TRBJ2-1|-
TGCGCCAGCAGCCCGGGACAGGGGGCCGTTGATGAGCAGTTCTTC
CASSPGQGAVDEQFF
>TRBV9|-|TRBJ2-5|few
TGTGCCAGCAGCGTAACCCCTTGGGGGACAGAGACCCAGTACTTC
CASSVTPWGTETQYF
>TRBV2|TRBD1|TRBJ1-2|-
TGTGCCAGCAGGGAACAGGGGGTCAGCTACACCTTC
CASREQGVSYTF
>TRBV15|-|TRBJ1-3|-
TGTGCCACCAGCAGAGATCGGGGGCCTGGAAACACCATATATTTT
CATSRDRGPGNTIYF
>TRBV19|-|TRBJ2-3|-
TGTGCCAGTAGTAAGGGACTTTACACAGATACGCAGTATTTT
CASSKGLYTDTQYF
>TRBV27|TRBD2|TRBJ2-5|-
TGTGCCAGCAGTCCCCTAGCGGGAGGGGAGACCCAGTACTTC
CASSPLAGGETQYF
>TRBV5-5|-|TRBJ1-5|few
TGTGCCAGCAGCCCCGGACAGCATAGCAATCAGCCCCAGCATTTT
CASSPGQHSNQPQHF
>TRBV11-1|-|TRBJ2-1|once
TGTGCCAGCAGCTTGGGGCCTCACTACAATGAGCAGTTCTTC
CASSLGPHYNEQFF
>TRBV6-6|TRBD2|TRBJ2-4|-
TGTGCCAGCAGCCGACTAGCGGAGCAGGGTGCCAAAAACATTCAGTACTTC
CASSRLAEQGAKNIQYF
>TRBV27|-|TRBJ2-7|-
TGTGCCAGCAGTTTATCCGGGCCCTACGAGCAGTACTTC
CASSLSGPYEQYF
>TRBV6-5|-|TRBJ2-1|-
TGTGCCAGCAGTTACTCGATTGGTCATGAGCAGTTCTTC
CASSYSIGHEQFF
>TRBV7-7|-|TRBJ2-7|-
TGTGCCAGCAGCCTCCAGCCAACTCCGACCTACGAGCAGTACTTC
CASSLQPTPTYEQYF
>TRBV30|-|TRBJ1-1|-
TGTGCCTGGAGTGATGACGGCCATGAAGCTTTCTTT
CAWSDDGHEAFF
>TRBV10-3|-|TRBJ2-5|few
TGTGCCGCAGGGCCCCAAGAGACCCAGTACTTC
CAAGPQETQYF
>TRBV27|TRBD1|TRBJ2-7|-
TGTGCCACCAGACAGGGGCTTTACGGCGAGCAGTACTTC
CATRQGLYGEQYF
>TRBV7-9|TRBD1|TRBJ1-1|-
TGTGCCAGCAGTACCGACAGGGACACTGAAGCTTTCTTT
CASSTDRDTEAFF
>TRBV12-5|-|TRBJ1-2|-
TGTGCTAGTGGTTTGGTGGGGGAATATGGCTACACCTTC
CASGLVGEYGYTF
>TRBV6-2/TRBV6-3|TRBD2|TRBJ2-1|-
TGTGCCAGCAGTTATCAAGCGGGAGGTTACAATGAGCAGTTCTTC
CASSYQAGGYNEQFF
>TRBV7-3|-|TRBJ2-2|-
TGTGCCAGCAGCTGGACAGAGAGTGGCACCGGGGAGCTGTTTTTT
CASSWTESGTGELFF
>TRBV6-1|-|TRBJ1-5|once
TGTGCCAGCAGTGAAGCTGGGGGATCGCGGCAGCCCCAGCATTTT
CASSEAGGSRQPQHF
>TRBV7-6|-|TRBJ1-1|-
TGTGCCAGCAGCCATTTAAAATCTTTCCCGCGGGGCTCGGGGGAAGCTTTCTTT
CASSHLKSFPRGSGEAFF
>TRBV6-4|-|TRBJ1-2|-
TGTGCCAGACGGGCGGGCCCCCCTAACTATGGCTACACCTTC
CARRAGPPNYGYTF
>TRBV27|TRBD1|TRBJ2-7|-
TGTGCCAGCAGTTCCCTAGGGACAGGGCGCTACGAGCAGTACTTC
CASSSLGTGRYEQYF
>TRBV12-3/TRBV12-4|-|TRBJ1-1|-
TGTGCCAGCAGTGGGGGGGACAACCTGAGAGCTTTCTTT
CASSGGDNLRAFF
>TRBV3-1/TRBV3-2|-|TRBJ1-1|-
TGTGCCAGCAGCCAAGTAGTACCCCCTAAGGGAGCTTTCTTT
CASSQVVPPKGAFF
>TRBV11-3|-|TRBJ1-1|-
TGTGCCAGCAGCTTAGTTAGGGAAGGGGGGGTCCTGAACACTGAAGCTTTCTTT
CASSLVREGGVLNTEAFF
>TRBV10-1|-|TRBJ2-1|-
TGCGCCAGCAGTGCTCAGATGAGCTCCTACAATGAGCAGTTCTTC
CASSAQMSSYNEQFF
>TRBV7-3|-|TRBJ1-3|once
TGTGCCAGCAGCGTAGCCGGGACACATGGAAACACCATATATTTT
CASSVAGTHGNTIYF
>TRBV9|-|TRBJ2-2|-
TGTGCCAGCAGCGTAGGGGTTGTCTCGCAATCCGGGGAGCTGTTTTTT
CASSVGVVSQSGELFF
>TRBV11-3|-|TRBJ2-2|-
TGTGCCAGCAGCTTAGATCGCGGGGCGAACACCGGGGAGCTGTTTTTT
CASSLDRGANTGELFF
>TRBV9|-|TRBJ1-6|-
TGTGCCAGCAGCGTACGGGCCCTTAATTCACCCCTCCACTTT
CASSVRALNSPLHF
>TRBV28|-|TRBJ1-1|-
TGTGCCAGCAGCCAAGGTGGTACTGCCTTTATGGACACTGAAGCTTTCTTT
CASSQGGTAFMDTEAFF
>TRBV29-1|-|TRBJ2-1|-
TGCAGCGGATTAACCTCGGGGAACAATGAGCAGTTCTTC
CSGLTSGNNEQFF
>TRBV3-1/TRBV3-2|TRBD1|TRBJ2-7|-
TGTGCCAGCAGCCCCGGGACAGGGAGCTCCTACGAGCAGTACTTC
CASSPGTGSSYEQYF
>TRBV6-5|TRBD1|TRBJ2-7|-
TGTGCCACTGGATCGGGACAGTCTTACGAGCAGTACTTC
CATGSGQSYEQYF
>TRBV5-1|TRBD1|TRBJ2-2|-
TGCGCCAGCAACTTGGGACAGGGGGCGACCGGGGAGCTGTTTTTT
CASNLGQGATGELFF
>TRBV10-3|TRBD2|TRBJ2-1|-
TGTGCCATCAGTGGGACTAGCGGGAGGGGCTACAATGAGCAGTTCTTC
CAISGTSGRGYNEQFF
>TRBV5-1|-|TRBJ1-2|few
TGCGCCAGCAGCCGCCAGTGGGGACCTAGGGGATATGGCTACACCTTC
CASSRQWGPRGYGYTF